Listed below are T cell receptor beta chains from one sample, sequenced in a study of monozygotic twins with inflammatory bowel disease. No DNA is given; TCRdb re-called the 5' RACE reads and lists each CDR3 protein once. The record lists roughly 140,000 distinct CDR3 sequences, of which the ten most abundant hold 2.4%. The specimen was blood. The receptor set was obtained from a human donor with ulcerative colitis or Crohn's disease, or a healthy co-twin of an affected twin (not recorded which). Both conserved end residues are part of each CDR3. Each record gives: V gene, J gene, CDR3 protein.

TRBV11-2,TRBJ1-2,CASSLDGLGLSLYGYTF
TRBV11-2,TRBJ1-5,CASSLVGGGQVSNQPQHF
TRBV13,TRBJ2-7,CASSLGLAGSEQYF
TRBV20-1,TRBJ2-7,CSARGAAEQYF
TRBV20-1,TRBJ2-7,CSATRKRSAYEQYF
TRBV6-5,TRBJ2-2,CASSYFGELFF
TRBV5-1,TRBJ1-4,CASSSQGTTNEKLCF
TRBV18,TRBJ2-5,CASSPRGLSRSSSF
TRBV20-1,TRBJ2-1,CSASARASSYNEQFF
TRBV6-5,TRBJ2-4,CASSYGAGDLAKNIQYF
TRBV19,TRBJ1-5,CASSPLDLGVSNQPQHF
TRBV20-1,TRBJ2-5,CSARRGNRGRRETQYF
TRBV4-1,TRBJ2-1,CASSQDFFSRFNEQFF
TRBV6-1,TRBJ1-5,CASSEAGTGGPNQPQHF
TRBV29-1,TRBJ2-7,CSVDGTAGNSYEQYF
TRBV10-3,TRBJ1-5,CAISDQTGDSNQPQHF
TRBV7-2,TRBJ2-1,CASSLGSGGFNEQFF
TRBV27,TRBJ2-2,CASSGPPRGVHGELFF
TRBV5-1,TRBJ1-1,CASSSDRGAEAFF
TRBV11-1,TRBJ2-5,CASSSGQLGTQYF
TRBV5-1,TRBJ2-3,CASSRPGGTDTQYF
TRBV10-3,TRBJ2-7,CAISPGTGTGLPVYEQYF